The sequence of this T cell receptor (beta chain) was determined in a study of blood T cell repertoires in COVID-19. Study at large: The origin of the acute and convalescent COVID-19 samples was the United States, Italy and Spain. In each case, the material was cDNA or gDNA derived from T cells, B-cell-depleted T cells, or PBMCs.

V was trimmed by 4 bases and J by 1 base, leaving 7 bases between them. Germline V lookup: CDR1 SSHAT, CDR2 FNYEAQ (reference sequence). The CDR3 covers 14 residues. In the source study's methods: The assay estimated nucleated cells by amplifying reference gene primers. Some clones are missing from TCRdb's copy, which holds only in-frame ones; the method was immunoSEQ multiplex PCR. D and trimming were read from the DNA, whereas the V and J calls and clone size are those reported in that table. The table has about 160,000 clones, over 75% seen once. A few counts support this clone. Sequencing was done on a sample of peripheral blood. V and J are TRBV7-7 and TRBJ2-2; no clear D. This receptor was taken from an elderly man with COVID-19, enrolled during active disease. CDR3 region: CASSSDMNTGELFF. The CDR3 DNA reads TGTGCCAGCAGCTCAGACATGAACACCGGGGAGCTGTTTTTT.